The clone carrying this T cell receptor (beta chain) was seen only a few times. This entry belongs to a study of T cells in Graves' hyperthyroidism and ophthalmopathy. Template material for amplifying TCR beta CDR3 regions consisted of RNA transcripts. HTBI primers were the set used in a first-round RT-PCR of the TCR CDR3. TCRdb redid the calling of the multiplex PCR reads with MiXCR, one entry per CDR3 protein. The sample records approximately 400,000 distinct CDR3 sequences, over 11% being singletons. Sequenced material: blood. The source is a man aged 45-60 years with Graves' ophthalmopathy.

CDR3 coding DNA: TGTGCCAGCAGCCAAGCGACTGGGATTGATGGCTACACCTTC. Its translation: CASSQATGIDGYTF. The genes are TRBV2 and TRBJ1-2; D unresolved. CDR3 size: 14 residues. V gave up 6 bases and J gave up 6 bases, with 17 bases separating them. Per germline, CDR1 SNHLY and CDR2 FYNNEI.